The entry below gives a single T cell receptor beta chain sequence along with its context. Its antigen is as yet unknown. The protocol was immunoSEQ multiplex PCR, while the TCRdb copy is restricted to in-frame clones and leaves out a portion. The profile shows over 140,000 clones, approximately 92% of them singletons. These data originate in a study of T cell responses to AZD1222 COVID-19 vaccine. Study-wide context: Second-dose intervals of approximately 4 or approximately 12 weeks were pooled. Whole-study findings and limits: Among those given AZD1222, only five to seven were seropositive at baseline. In a largely white British group with more females than males, clonal diversity was possibly underestimated. Reportedly, nearly half of unique spike TCRs recognized epitopes outside B.1.351/B.1.1.7 mutations.

From germline, CDR1 is LNHDA and CDR2 SQIVND (reference sequence). With 4 bases removed from V and 2 bases from J, the gap between germline ends came to 7 bases. The CDR3 totals 13 residues. The source is an adult in good health. The source material was peripheral blood, sampled on day 0 of AZD1222 vaccination. This chain links TRBV19 with TRBJ2-3, with a possible D match to TRBD1 (5 bases). The CDR3 sequence is CASSTRATDTQYF. CDR3 DNA: TGTGCCAGTAGTACCAGGGCCACAGATACGCAGTATTTT.